Presented here are 9 T cell receptor beta chains from one specimen sequenced in a study of regulatory T cells in long-lasting Graves disease. Sequencing libraries for TCR beta were prepared with iRepertoire HTBI primers and Arm-PCR of CDR3 regions. TCRdb re-called the multiplex PCR reads with MiXCR, one entry per CDR3 protein. The sample lists around 360,000 distinct CDR3 sequences, about a sixth seen once, with 20% to 25% in the top ten. The time point is: newly diagnosed GD, antithyroid drugs for less than 3 months. Construction of the TCR library relied on RNA isolated from PBMCs. In addition, the sample was reused for a study of T cells in Graves' hyperthyroidism and ophthalmopathy.

This specimen was peripheral blood mononuclear cells (PBMCs), taken at new diagnosis, from a patient treated with antithyroid drugs. The receptor source for this set is a woman aged 18 to 35 with Graves disease.

This clonotype was found many times. The chain employs TRBV7-3 and TRBJ2-3; D is undetermined. Trimming took off 2 bases at V and 5 bases at J, with 5 bases between the two ends. Germline assignment: CDR1 SGHTA and CDR2 FQGTGA. The CDR3 contains 12 residues. The CDR3 spells CASSLFGDTQYF. CDR3 coding DNA: TGTGCCAGCAGCTTATTTGGAGATACGCAGTATTTT.

The V gene is TRBV7-9, the J gene TRBJ1-2, with D hard to call. Germline V gives CDR1 SEHNR, CDR2 FQNEAQ (reference sequence). This CDR3 spans 15 amino acids. V lost 1 base, J lost 5 bases, and 14 bases lay in between. CDR3 DNA: TGTGCCAGCAGCTTAGAACTGGAGGGCATTTATGGCTACACCTTC. Its protein product is CASSLELEGIYGYTF. The full variable domain, in which reference TRBV7-9 and TRBJ1-2 provide the parts outside the CDR3, is DTGVSQNPRHKITKRGQNVTFRCDPISEHNRLYWYRQTLGQGPEFLTYFQNEAQLEKSRLLSDRFSAERPKGSFSTLEIQRTEQGDSAMYLCASSLELEGIYGYTFGSGTRLTVV.

For this clonotype: One base away lies a much larger clone, so this may be a sequencing read error. The rearrangement uses TRBV30 and TRBJ2-5; 10 bases map to TRBD2. The germline V gene encodes CDR1 GTSNPN and CDR2 SVGIG (reference sequence). The length of the CDR3 is 14 residues. CDR3 amino acids: CAWSVPLAGETQCF. The DNA for the CDR3 is TGTGCCTGGAGTGTACCCCTAGCGGGGGAGACCCAGTGCTTC.

The rearrangement links TRBV5-4 to TRBJ2-7; 10 bases are a match to TRBD2. The germline V gene has CDR1 SGHNT and CDR2 YYREEE (reference sequence). The trim removed 4 bases at V and 4 bases at J, leaving 5 bases unmatched. The CDR3 is made up of 14 amino acids. Here the CDR3 DNA reads TGTGCCAGCAGCCCCCCGGGACTAGCGTACGAGCAGTACTTC. This translates into CASSPPGLAYEQYF.

In its sample, this clonotype was seen many times. The chain is built from TRBV6-2 or TRBV6-3 and TRBJ2-1, with TRBD2 matching over 10 bases. The CDR3 is made up of 19 amino acids. Germline CDR1 and CDR2: MNHEY and SVGEGT. V dropped 1 base and J dropped 2; count of bases not matched to a gene: 11. The DNA for the CDR3 is TGTGCCAGCAGTTACTTGCCCAGCGGGGGGGCTCTAACCTACAATGAGCAGTTCTTC. Its translation: CASSYLPSGGALTYNEQFF.

The chain combines TRBV20-1 with TRBJ2-1; no reliable D call. Germline V gene sequence: CDR1 DFQATT, CDR2 SNEGSKA (reference sequence). Trimming left V 0 bases short and J 6 bases short, with 12 bases between. The CDR3 totals 14 residues. The CDR3 DNA reads TGCAGTGCTAGAGATATTTGGGTGGCCAATGAGCAGTTCTTC. Encoded protein: CSARDIWVANEQFF.

The chain recombines TRBV3-1 with TRBJ2-1; possible D gene TRBD2, 5 bases. The CDR3 loop spans 16 amino acids. Germline V lookup: CDR1 LGHDT, CDR2 YNNKEL (reference sequence). Trimming removed 1 base at V and 5 bases at J, with 15 bases between. DNA for the CDR3: TGTGCCAGCAGCCAAGCTAGCTTGACCCTTGACAATGAGCAGTTCTTC. Translated: CASSQASLTLDNEQFF.

This chain connects TRBV30 to TRBJ2-1; D not certain. The CDR3 sequence is 12 residues long. Germline assignment: CDR1 GTSNPN and CDR2 SVGIG (reference sequence). Trimming took off 4 bases at V and 9 bases at J, with 13 bases between the two ends. The CDR3 nucleotides read TGTGCCTGGACCTACCTAACGGCTGAGCAGTTCTTC. Its translation is CAWTYLTAEQFF.

The rearrangement joins TRBV6-2 or TRBV6-3 to TRBJ1-5; 10 nucleotides align to TRBD1. The CDR3 is made up of 16 amino acids. CDR1 MNHEY and CDR2 SVGEGT come from the germline V gene. V shed 5 bases, J shed 7 bases, and the junction held 11 bases outside the gene matches. The CDR3 bases are TGTGCCAGCAGTCCAGGGACAGGGGCCCCTCGGCAGCCCCAGCATTTT. It translates to CASSPGTGAPRQPQHF.